Below, 4 T cell receptor beta chains from the same sample are listed, as sequenced in a study of T-cell reconstitution after alpha-beta-depleted transplantation in children. Unique molecular identifiers tagged the TCRbeta library. TCRdb reanalysed the PCR reads using MiXCR and keeps one entry per CDR3 protein. The data contain 600,000 to 800,000 distinct CDR3 sequences, about an eighth of them singletons. This specimen consisted of PBMCs, obtained before TCRalphabeta/CD19-depleted stem cell transplant. These receptors were obtained from a girl aged 2-9 years with congenital amegakaryocytic thrombocytopenia, due to receive a stem cell transplant.

This chain joins TRBV14 and TRBJ2-1; 7 nucleotides match TRBD1. Trimming at V came to 4 bases and at J to 3 bases, leaving 15 bases not matched to a gene. The CDR3 loop spans 18 amino acids. CDR1 SGHDN and CDR2 FVKESK come from the germline V gene. The CDR3: CASSPHRGLAQRYNEQFF. Here the CDR3 DNA reads TGTGCCAGCAGCCCCCACAGGGGCTTAGCCCAACGCTACAATGAGCAGTTCTTC. Supplemented by reference TRBV14 and TRBJ2-1, the full variable domain reads EAGVTQFPSHSVIEKGQTVTLRCDPISGHDNLYWYRRVMGKEIKFLLHFVKESKQDESGMPNNRFLAERTGGTYSTLKVQPAELEDSGVYFCASSPHRGLAQRYNEQFFGPGTRLTVL.

A few counts support this clonotype. The chain uses TRBV20-1 and TRBJ2-7; 8 bases line up with TRBD2. The V gene end was trimmed by 8 bases and the J gene end by 0 bases; junction bases not matched to a gene: 3. Germline V gene data show CDR1 as DFQATT and CDR2 as SNEGSKA (reference sequence). CDR3 length equals 12 residues. The CDR3 DNA sequence: TGCAGTATAGCGGGGCGCTCCTACGAGCAGTACTTC. Translated, it gives CSIAGRSYEQYF.

As regards this clonotype: A junction boundary mismatches the germline segment, possibly from a read error. The chain uses TRBV5-1 and TRBJ2-1, with D unclear. The V gene's germline CDR1 is SGHRS and CDR2 YFSETQ. This CDR3 is 16 amino acids long. The CDR3 region has the DNA TGCGCCTGCAGCTTAACTACGCCCCGACCGAACCATGAGCAGTTCTTC. Translating gives CACSLTTPRPNHEQFF.

A note on this clonotype: Being one base from a much bigger clone, this may be a read error. The rearrangement uses TRBV10-3 and TRBJ1-2; the D is unclear. This CDR3 is built from 12 residues. The germline V gene has CDR1 ENHRY and CDR2 SYGVKD. The CDR3 DNA sequence: TGTGCCATCCGTGAGTATGGCAATGGCTACACCTTC. The encoded protein is CAIREYGNGYTF.